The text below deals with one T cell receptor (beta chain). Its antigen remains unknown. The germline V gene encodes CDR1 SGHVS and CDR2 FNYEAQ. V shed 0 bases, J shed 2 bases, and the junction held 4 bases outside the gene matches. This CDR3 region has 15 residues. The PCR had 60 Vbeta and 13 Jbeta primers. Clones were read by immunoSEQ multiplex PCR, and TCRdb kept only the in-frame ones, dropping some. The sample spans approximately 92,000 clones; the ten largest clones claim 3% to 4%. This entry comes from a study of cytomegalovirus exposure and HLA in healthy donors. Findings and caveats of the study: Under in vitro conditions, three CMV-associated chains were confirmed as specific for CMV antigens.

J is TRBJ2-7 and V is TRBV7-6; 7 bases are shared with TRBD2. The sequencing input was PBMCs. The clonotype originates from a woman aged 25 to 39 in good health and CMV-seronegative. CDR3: CASSLAAGDPYEQYF. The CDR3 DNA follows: TGTGCCAGCAGCTTAGCTGCGGGGGACCCCTACGAGCAGTACTTC.